This T cell receptor beta chain was sequenced for a study of T cell repertoires in cytomegalovirus infection. Study-wide context: As its CMV epitopes, the study selected recently identified HLA-C-restricted and well-studied HLA-B-restricted targets. Indications came from public TCR beta signatures; they pointed to CMV infection and to a matching HLA type. Study-level findings and limits: The response measured ex vivo was dominated by TCR beta clonotypes (HLA-C-restricted and CMV-specific).

TCRdb ran MiXCR on the reads and lists one entry per CDR3 protein. The data hold approximately 500,000 distinct CDR3 sequences, with 33% observed a single time. With respect to this clonotype: Its antigen is not known.

Per the germline V gene, CDR1 is SGHNT and CDR2 is YYREEE (reference sequence). V was clipped by 3 bases and J by 6 bases; unmatched bases: 12. The CDR3 loop spans 16 amino acids. The V gene is TRBV5-4, the J gene TRBJ2-5; 9 bases match TRBD1. This TCR derives from a human donor in good health (CMV status not recorded). Some clones in this sample may be carry-over from other donors' samples. This material consisted of cultured PBMCs, taken from culture after CMV antigen stimulation. This chain's CDR3 is CASSSITGTGLQTQYF. CDR3 nucleotide sequence: TGTGCCAGCAGCTCGATTACCGGGACAGGGTTACAGACCCAGTACTTC. The whole variable domain, remainder taken from reference TRBV5-4 and TRBJ2-5, is ETGVTQSPTHLIKTRGQQVTLRCSSQSGHNTVSWYQQALGQGPQFIFQYYREEENGRGNFPPRFSGLQFPNYSSELNVNALELDDSALYLCASSSITGTGLQTQYFGPGTRLLVL.